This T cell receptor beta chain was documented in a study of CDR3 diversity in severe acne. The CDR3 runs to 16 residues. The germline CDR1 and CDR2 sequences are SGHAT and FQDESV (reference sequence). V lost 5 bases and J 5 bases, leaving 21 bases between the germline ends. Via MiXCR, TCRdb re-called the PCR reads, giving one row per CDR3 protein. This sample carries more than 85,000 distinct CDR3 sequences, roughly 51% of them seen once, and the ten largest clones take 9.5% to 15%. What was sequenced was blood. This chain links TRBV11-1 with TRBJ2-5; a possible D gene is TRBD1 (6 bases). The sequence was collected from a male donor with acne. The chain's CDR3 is CASSIIGTSGRETQYF. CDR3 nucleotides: TGTGCCAGCAGCATAATCGGGACATCGGGCAGGGAGACCCAGTACTTC.